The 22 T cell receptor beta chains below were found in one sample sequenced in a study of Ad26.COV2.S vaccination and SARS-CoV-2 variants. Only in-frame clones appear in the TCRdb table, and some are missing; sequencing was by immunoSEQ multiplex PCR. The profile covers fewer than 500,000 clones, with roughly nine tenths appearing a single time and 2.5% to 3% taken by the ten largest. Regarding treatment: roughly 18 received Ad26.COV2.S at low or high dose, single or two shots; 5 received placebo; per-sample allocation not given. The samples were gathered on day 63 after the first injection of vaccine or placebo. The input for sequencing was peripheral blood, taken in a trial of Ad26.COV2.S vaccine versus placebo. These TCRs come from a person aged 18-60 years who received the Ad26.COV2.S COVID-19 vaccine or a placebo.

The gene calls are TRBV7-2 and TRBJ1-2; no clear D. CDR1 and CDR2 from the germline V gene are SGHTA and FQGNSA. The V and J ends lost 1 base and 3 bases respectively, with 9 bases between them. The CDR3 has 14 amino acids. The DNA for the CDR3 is TGTGCCAGCAGCTTAGGGTCAGCAGACTATGGCTACACCTTC. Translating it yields CASSLGSADYGYTF.

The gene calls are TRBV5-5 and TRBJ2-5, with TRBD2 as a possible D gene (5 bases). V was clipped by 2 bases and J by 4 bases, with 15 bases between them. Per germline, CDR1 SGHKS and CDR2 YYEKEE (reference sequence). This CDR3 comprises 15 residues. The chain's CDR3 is CASSLQWAEGETQYF. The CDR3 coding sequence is TGTGCCAGCAGCTTACAATGGGCAGAGGGAGAGACCCAGTACTTC. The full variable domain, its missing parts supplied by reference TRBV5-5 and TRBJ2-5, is DAGVTQSPTHLIKTRGQQVTLRCSPISGHKSVSWYQQVLGQGPQFIFQYYEKEERGRGNFPDRFSARQFPNYSSELNVNALLLGDSALYLCASSLQWAEGETQYFGPGTRLLVL.

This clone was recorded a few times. CDR3: CASSSQRVYNEQFF. CDR3 nucleotide sequence: TGTGCCAGTAGTAGTCAAAGGGTCTACAATGAGCAGTTCTTC. This sequence joins TRBV19 and TRBJ2-1, with D unresolved. Germline V gene sequence: CDR1 LNHDA, CDR2 SQIVND (reference sequence). The CDR3 runs to 14 residues. The V gene lost 4 bases and the J gene lost 3 bases, with 10 bases spanning the gap. Using reference TRBV19 and TRBJ2-1 for the parts outside the CDR3, the full variable domain is DGGITQSPKYLFRKEGQNVTLSCEQNLNHDAMYWYRQDPGQGLRLIYYSQIVNDFQKGDIAEGYSVSREKKESFPLTVTSAQKNPTAFYLCASSSQRVYNEQFFGPGTRLTVL.

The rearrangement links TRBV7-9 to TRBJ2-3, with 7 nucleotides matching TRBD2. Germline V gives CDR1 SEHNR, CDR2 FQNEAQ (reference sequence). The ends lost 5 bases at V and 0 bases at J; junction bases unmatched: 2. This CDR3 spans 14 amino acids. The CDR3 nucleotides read TGTGCCAGCAGCCCCGGGGGGAGCACAGATACGCAGTATTTT. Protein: CASSPGGSTDTQYF.

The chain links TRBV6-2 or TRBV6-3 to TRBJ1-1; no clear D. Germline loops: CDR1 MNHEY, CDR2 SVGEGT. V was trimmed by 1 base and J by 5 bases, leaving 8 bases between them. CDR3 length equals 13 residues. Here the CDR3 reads CASSYFVETEAFF. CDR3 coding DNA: TGTGCCAGCAGTTACTTTGTGGAGACTGAAGCTTTCTTT.

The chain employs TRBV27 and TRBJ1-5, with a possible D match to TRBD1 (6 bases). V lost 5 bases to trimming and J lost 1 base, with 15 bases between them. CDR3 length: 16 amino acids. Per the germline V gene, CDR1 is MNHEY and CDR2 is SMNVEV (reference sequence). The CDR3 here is CASSLGRGGSNQPQHF. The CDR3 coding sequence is TGTGCCAGCAGTCTAGGTCGAGGGGGGAGCAATCAGCCCCAGCATTTT.

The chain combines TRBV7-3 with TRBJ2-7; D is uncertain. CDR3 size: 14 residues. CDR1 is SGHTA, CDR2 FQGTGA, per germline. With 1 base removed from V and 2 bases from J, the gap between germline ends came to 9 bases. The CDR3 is CASSLNLGPYEQYF. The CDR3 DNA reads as TGTGCCAGCAGCTTAAACTTAGGCCCCTACGAGCAGTACTTC.

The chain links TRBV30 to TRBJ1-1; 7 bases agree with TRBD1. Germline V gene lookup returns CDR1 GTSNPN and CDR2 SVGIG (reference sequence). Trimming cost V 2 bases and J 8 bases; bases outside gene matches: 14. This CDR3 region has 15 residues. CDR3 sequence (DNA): TGTGCCTGGAGTATTACAGGGGCCTCCTCCGACGAAGCTTTCTTT. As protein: CAWSITGASSDEAFF.

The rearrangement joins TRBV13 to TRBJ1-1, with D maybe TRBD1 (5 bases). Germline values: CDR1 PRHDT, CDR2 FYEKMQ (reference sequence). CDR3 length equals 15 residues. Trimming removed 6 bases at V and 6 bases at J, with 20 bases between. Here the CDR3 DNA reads TGTGCCAGCAGGGGGCCGGACCTCGTCTTAGCTGAAGCTTTCTTT. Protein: CASRGPDLVLAEAFF.

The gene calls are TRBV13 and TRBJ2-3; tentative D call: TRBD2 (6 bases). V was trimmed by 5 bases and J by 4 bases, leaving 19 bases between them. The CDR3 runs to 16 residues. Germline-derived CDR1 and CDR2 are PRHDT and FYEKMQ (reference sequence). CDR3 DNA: TGTGCCAGCAGCCGGCCGCTAGCGCTCGCTTCAGATACGCAGTATTTT. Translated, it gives CASSRPLALASDTQYF.

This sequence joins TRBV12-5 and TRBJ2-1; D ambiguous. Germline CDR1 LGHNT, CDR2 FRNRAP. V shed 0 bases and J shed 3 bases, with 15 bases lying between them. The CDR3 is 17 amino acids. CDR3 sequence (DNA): TGTGCTAGTGGTTTGGTTCTCAGCGCGCGGCACTACAATGAGCAGTTCTTC. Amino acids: CASGLVLSARHYNEQFF.

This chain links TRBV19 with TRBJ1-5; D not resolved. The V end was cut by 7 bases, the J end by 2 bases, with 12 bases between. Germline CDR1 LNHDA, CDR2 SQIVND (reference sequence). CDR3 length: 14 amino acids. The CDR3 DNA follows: TGTGCCAGTACCGCACGATCCCGCAATCAGCCCCAGCATTTT. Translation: CASTARSRNQPQHF.

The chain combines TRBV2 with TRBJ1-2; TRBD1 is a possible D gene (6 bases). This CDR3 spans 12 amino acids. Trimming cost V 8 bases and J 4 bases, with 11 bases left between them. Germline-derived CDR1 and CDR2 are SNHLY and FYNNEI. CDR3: CASGEGGYGYTF. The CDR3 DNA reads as TGTGCCAGCGGGGAAGGGGGCTATGGCTACACCTTC.

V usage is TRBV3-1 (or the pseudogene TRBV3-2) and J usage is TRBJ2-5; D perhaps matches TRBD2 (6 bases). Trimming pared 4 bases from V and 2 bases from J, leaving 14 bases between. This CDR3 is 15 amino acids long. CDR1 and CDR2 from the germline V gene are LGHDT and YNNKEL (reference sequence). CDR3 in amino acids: CASSPSPAGQETQYF. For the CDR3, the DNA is TGTGCCAGCAGCCCTTCCCCGGCGGGGCAAGAGACCCAGTACTTC.

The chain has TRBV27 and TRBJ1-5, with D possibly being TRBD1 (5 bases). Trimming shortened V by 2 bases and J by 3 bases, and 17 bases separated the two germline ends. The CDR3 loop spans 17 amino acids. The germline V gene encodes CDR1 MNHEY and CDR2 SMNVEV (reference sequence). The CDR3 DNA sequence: TGTGCCAGCAGTTTAGTCAGAGGGGAGGGACCCAATCAGCCCCAGCATTTT. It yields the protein CASSLVRGEGPNQPQHF.

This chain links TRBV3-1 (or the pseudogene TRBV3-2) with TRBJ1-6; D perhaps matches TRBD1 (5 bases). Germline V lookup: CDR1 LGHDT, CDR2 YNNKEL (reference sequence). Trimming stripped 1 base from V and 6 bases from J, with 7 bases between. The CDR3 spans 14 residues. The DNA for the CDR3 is TGTGCCAGCAGCCAAGGGGGCCTTAATTCACCCCTCCACTTT. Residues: CASSQGGLNSPLHF.

In nucleotides, the CDR3 is TGTGCCAGCAGCTTAGATTGGCAGGGGCGGGAAAAACTGTTTTTT. Residues: CASSLDWQGREKLFF. The V call is TRBV7-2, the J call TRBJ1-4, with TRBD1 as a possible D gene (6 bases). The CDR3 spans 15 residues. Between the trimmed V and J ends, which lost 1 base and 8 bases, there was a span of 14 bases. CDR1 and CDR2 (germline): SGHTA, FQGNSA.

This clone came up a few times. Here the CDR3 reads CASSQQDGAPLHF. The CDR3 nucleotides read TGTGCCAGCAGTCAACAGGATGGGGCACCCCTCCACTTT. The chain couples TRBV6-2 or TRBV6-3 to TRBJ1-6; possible D gene TRBD1, 5 bases. The CDR3 runs 13 residues. In germline, CDR1 is MNHEY, CDR2 SVGEGT. V was trimmed by 5 bases and J by 11 bases, leaving 13 bases between them.

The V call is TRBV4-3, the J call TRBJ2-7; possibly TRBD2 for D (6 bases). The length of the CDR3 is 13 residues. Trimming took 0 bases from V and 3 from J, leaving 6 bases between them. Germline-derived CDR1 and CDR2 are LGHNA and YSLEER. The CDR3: CASSQDGGYEQYF. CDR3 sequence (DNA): TGCGCCAGCAGCCAAGACGGGGGCTACGAGCAGTACTTC.

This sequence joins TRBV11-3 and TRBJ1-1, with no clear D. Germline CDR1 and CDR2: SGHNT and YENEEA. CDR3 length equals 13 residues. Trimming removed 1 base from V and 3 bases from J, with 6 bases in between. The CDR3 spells CASSLGVHTEAFF. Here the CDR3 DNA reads TGTGCCAGCAGCTTAGGCGTTCACACTGAAGCTTTCTTT.

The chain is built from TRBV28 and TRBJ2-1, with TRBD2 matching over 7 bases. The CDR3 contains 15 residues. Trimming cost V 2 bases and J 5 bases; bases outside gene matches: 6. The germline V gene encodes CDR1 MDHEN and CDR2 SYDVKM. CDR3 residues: CASSLGGVENNEQFF. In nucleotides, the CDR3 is TGTGCCAGCAGTTTAGGGGGGGTAGAAAACAATGAGCAGTTCTTC.

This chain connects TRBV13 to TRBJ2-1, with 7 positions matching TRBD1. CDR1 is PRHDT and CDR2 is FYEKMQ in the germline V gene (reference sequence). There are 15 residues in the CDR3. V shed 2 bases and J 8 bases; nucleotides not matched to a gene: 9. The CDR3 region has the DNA TGTGCCAGCAGCTTATCGTGGACAGGCCTGCATGAGCAGTTCTTC. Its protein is CASSLSWTGLHEQFF.